This T cell receptor beta chain derives from a study of metastatic and nonmetastatic thyroid tumors. On the study more broadly: Patients with malignant and benign thyroid disease provided blood and tumor or nodule tissue, whose repertoires were compared. Study-wide points: TCR beta diversity was reportedly significantly higher in malignant thyroid tumors than benign nodules, in blood and tumor.

As concerns this clone: Its antigen remains unidentified.

Thyroid surgery was performed in patients who had received no treatment beforehand. Methods used by the authors: The distant-metastasis classifier for papillary thyroid cancer was built from CDR3 differences across clinicopathological groups. With MiXCR, TCRdb reprocessed the PCR reads. The V and J calls reflect TCRdb's pipeline rather than the authors' work. The table has about 16,000 clones, about an eighth seen once. This CDR3 comprises 15 residues. The J segment lost 3 bases and the V segment lost 5 bases, leaving 6 bases of the junction unmatched. This receptor was identified in a female donor with papillary thyroid cancer or a benign thyroid nodule (not recorded which). Some clones in this sample may be carry-over from other donors' samples. The V call is TRBV12-3 or TRBV12-4, the J call TRBJ2-2; 7 bases agree with TRBD1. The sample was tumor tissue. The CDR3 sequence is CASSLYRGYTGELFF. The CDR3 DNA is TGTGCCAGCAGTCTTTACAGGGGATACACCGGGGAGCTGTTTTTT.